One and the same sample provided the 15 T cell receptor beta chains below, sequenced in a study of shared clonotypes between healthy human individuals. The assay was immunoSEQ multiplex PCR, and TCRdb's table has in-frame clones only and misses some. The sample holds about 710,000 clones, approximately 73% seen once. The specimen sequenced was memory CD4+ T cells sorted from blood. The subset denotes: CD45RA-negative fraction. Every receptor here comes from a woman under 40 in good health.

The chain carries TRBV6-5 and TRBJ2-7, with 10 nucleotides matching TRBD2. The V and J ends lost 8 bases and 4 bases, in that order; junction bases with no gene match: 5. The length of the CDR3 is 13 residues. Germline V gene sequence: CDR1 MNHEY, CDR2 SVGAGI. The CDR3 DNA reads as TGTGCCAGCGGCACAGCGGGAGGGTACGAGCAGTACTTC. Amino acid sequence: CASGTAGGYEQYF.

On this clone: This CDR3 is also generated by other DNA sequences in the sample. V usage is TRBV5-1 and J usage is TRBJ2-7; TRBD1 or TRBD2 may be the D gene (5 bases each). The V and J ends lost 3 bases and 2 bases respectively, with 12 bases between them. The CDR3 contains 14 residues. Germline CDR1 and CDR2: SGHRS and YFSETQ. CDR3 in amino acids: CASSSGTETYEQYF. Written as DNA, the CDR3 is TGCGCCAGCAGCTCCGGGACCGAGACCTACGAGCAGTACTTC.

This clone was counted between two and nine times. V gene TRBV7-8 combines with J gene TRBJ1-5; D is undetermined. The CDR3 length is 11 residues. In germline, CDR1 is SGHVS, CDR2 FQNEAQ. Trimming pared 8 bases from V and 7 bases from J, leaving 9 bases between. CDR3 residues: CASGPKQPQHF. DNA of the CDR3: TGTGCCAGCGGCCCCAAGCAGCCCCAGCATTTT.

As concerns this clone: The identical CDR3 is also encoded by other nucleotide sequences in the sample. DNA of the CDR3: TGTGCCAGCTCACCAGGCCACGGGAACACTGAAGCTTTCTTT. Residues: CASSPGHGNTEAFF. The V call is TRBV18, the J call TRBJ1-1; no definite D call. The CDR3 is made up of 14 amino acids. V lost 2 bases, J lost 1 base, and 8 bases lay in between. CDR1 is KGHSH and CDR2 is LQKENI in the germline V gene.

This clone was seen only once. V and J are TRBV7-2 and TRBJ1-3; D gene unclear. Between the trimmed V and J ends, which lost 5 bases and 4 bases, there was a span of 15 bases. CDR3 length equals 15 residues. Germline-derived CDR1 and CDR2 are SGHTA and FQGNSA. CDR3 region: CASSPREAGGNTIYF. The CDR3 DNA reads TGTGCCAGCAGCCCCCGAGAAGCTGGGGGAAACACCATATATTTT.

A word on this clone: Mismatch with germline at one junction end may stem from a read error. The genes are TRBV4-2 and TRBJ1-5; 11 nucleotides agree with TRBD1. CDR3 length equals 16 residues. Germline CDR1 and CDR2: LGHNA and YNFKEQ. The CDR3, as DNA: TGTGCCAGCAGTCAAGACCGGGACAGGGGGAATCAGCCCCAGCATTTT. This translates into CASSQDRDRGNQPQHF.

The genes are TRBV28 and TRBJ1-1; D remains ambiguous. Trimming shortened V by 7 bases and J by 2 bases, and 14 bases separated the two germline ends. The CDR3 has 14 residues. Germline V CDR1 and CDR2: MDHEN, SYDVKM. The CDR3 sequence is CASTKRSINTEAFF. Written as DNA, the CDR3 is TGTGCCAGCACGAAGAGAAGCATTAACACTGAAGCTTTCTTT.

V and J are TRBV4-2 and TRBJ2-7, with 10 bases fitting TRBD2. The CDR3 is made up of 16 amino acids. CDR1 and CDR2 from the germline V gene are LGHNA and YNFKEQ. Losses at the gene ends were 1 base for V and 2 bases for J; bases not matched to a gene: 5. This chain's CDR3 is CASSQGSLAGAYEQYF. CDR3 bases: TGTGCCAGCAGCCAAGGTTCGCTAGCGGGAGCCTACGAGCAGTACTTC.

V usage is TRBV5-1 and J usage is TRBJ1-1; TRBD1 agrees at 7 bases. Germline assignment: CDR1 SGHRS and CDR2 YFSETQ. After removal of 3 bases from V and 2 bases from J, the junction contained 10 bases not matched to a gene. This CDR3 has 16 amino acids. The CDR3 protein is CASSSPYRGGNTEAFF. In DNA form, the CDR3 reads TGCGCCAGCAGCTCGCCTTACAGGGGTGGTAACACTGAAGCTTTCTTT.

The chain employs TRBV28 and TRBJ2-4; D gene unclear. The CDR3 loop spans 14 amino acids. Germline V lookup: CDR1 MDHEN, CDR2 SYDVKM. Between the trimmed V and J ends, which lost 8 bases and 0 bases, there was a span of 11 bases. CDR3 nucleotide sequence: TGTGCCAGCGGTGGCAGATTAGCCAAAAACATTCAGTACTTC. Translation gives CASGGRLAKNIQYF.

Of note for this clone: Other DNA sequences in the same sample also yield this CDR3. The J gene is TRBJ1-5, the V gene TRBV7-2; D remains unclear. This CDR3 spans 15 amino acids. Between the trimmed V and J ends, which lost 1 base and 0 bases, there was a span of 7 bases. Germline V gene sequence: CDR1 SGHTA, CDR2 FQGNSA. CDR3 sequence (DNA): TGTGCCAGCAGCTTAGGTGCTCTTAGCAATCAGCCCCAGCATTTT. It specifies CASSLGALSNQPQHF.

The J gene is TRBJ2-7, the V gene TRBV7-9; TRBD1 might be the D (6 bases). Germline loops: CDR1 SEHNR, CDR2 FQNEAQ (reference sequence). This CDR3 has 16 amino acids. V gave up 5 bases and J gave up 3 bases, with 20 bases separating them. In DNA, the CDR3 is TGTGCCAGCAGCCCCCGGCAGGGGACCGGAATCTACGAGCAGTACTTC. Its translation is CASSPRQGTGIYEQYF.

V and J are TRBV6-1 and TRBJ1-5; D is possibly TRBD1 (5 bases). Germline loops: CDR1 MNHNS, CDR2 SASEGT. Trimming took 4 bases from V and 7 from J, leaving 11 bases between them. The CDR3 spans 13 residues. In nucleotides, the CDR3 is TGTGCCAGCAGTGCTCAGGGCGGGCAGCCCCAGCATTTT. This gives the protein CASSAQGGQPQHF.

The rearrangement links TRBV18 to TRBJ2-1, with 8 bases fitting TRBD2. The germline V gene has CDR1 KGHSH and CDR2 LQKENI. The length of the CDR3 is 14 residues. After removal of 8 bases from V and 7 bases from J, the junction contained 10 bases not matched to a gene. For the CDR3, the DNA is TGTGCCAGCGGGAAAGCGGGAGCAGGGAATGAGCAGTTCTTC. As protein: CASGKAGAGNEQFF.

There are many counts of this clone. CDR3 nucleotides: TGTGCCAGCAGTTTAGGACAGGGAGGGCACGAGCAGTACTTC. Protein product: CASSLGQGGHEQYF. The rearrangement uses TRBV27 and TRBJ2-7, with D perhaps TRBD1 (8 bases). Trimming took off 2 bases at V and 5 bases at J, with 13 bases between the two ends. This CDR3 is built from 14 residues. The V gene's germline CDR1 is MNHEY and CDR2 SMNVEV (reference sequence).